One sample yielded the 3 T cell receptor beta chains listed below, sequenced in a study of T cells in localized non-small cell lung cancer. Sequencing was performed with immunoSEQ multiplex PCR; in TCRdb, only in-frame clones are kept and a portion is missing. The data hold under 35,000 clones, with about 80% observed a single time. Source: peripheral blood, taken before any cancer treatment. The origin of the receptors is a male donor aged 60 or older with stage II squamous cell lung carcinoma.

The rearrangement uses TRBV12-5 and TRBJ2-7, with TRBD2 identical over 7 bases. The germline V gene encodes CDR1 LGHNT and CDR2 FRNRAP. V was pared by 1 base and J by 3 bases, with 0 bases of the junction left unmatched. This CDR3 is 13 amino acids long. The CDR3 is CASGLERDYEQYF. As DNA, the CDR3 is TGTGCTAGTGGTTTGGAGCGGGACTACGAGCAGTACTTC.

CDR3 nucleotide sequence: TGTGCCAGCAGTGAGTCAGTAGGAGTCTATGGCTACACCTTC. It encodes CASSESVGVYGYTF. The chain has TRBV6-4 and TRBJ1-2; D not resolved. V gave up 3 bases and J gave up 4 bases, with 12 bases separating them. The V gene's germline CDR1 is MRHNA and CDR2 SNTAGT. The CDR3 sequence is 14 residues long.

This clone was seen a few times. This chain connects TRBV19 to TRBJ2-1; D may be TRBD1 or TRBD2 (5 bases each). Trimming left V 10 bases short and J 5 bases short, with 15 bases between. Germline CDR1 is LNHDA and CDR2 is SQIVND (reference sequence). The CDR3 totals 13 residues. CDR3 sequence: CATEGQENNEQFF. The DNA for the CDR3 is TGTGCCACCGAGGGGCAGGAGAACAATGAGCAGTTCTTC.